This T cell receptor (beta chain) was identified during a study of T cell responses to AZD1222 COVID-19 vaccine. General study points: None of the repertoires were sampled until the peak T cell response had passed. Spike-specific TCRs gained breadth and depth after people received two AZD1222 doses. Of the AZD1222 recipients, only 5 to 7 were seropositive at baseline.

The V gene lost 11 bases and the J gene lost 7 bases, with 20 bases spanning the gap. The V gene's germline CDR1 is SNHLY and CDR2 FYNNEI. The length of the CDR3 is 13 residues. Second-dose timings of about 4 or about 12 weeks were pooled. Repertoires were generated with immunoSEQ multiplex PCR, while TCRdb's copy carries only in-frame clones and drops some. The table includes about 120,000 clones, about 95% detected once. As concerns this clone: Its antigen remains unidentified.

The chain recombines TRBV2 with TRBJ1-2; no reliable D call. Sample: peripheral blood, taken 28 days after the second AZD1222 dose. This clonotype originated in an adult who received the AZD1222 COVID-19 vaccine. DNA of the CDR3: TGTGCCCCCTCGACTGAGGGAAGCAGTGGCTACACCTTC. Its protein is CAPSTEGSSGYTF.